The rows below give T cell receptor beta chains drawn from one sample of a study of T cell changes during pregnancy in multiple sclerosis. The assay was immunoSEQ multiplex PCR, and TCRdb's table has in-frame clones only and misses some. The table includes 45,000 to 60,000 clones, around nine tenths detected once. Material: CD8+ T cells from peripheral blood mononuclear cells, obtained before pregnancy. These receptors came from a female donor with multiple sclerosis, enrolled in a pregnancy study. CDR3s include the opening cysteine and the closing phenylalanine or tryptophan. D genes are given only for firm matches. Clone size, where shown, is once, few, many, or a class for clones that have expanded.

size	V	J	D	CDR3	DNA
-	TRBV7-8	TRBJ1-1	-	CASSLAPSRVNTEAFF	TGTGCCAGCAGCTTAGCCCCAAGCCGAGTGAACACTGAAGCTTTCTTT
once	TRBV5-4	TRBJ1-2	-	CASSFTPDRTVGYTF	TGTGCCAGCAGCTTTACTCCGGACAGAACGGTTGGCTACACCTTC
-	TRBV7-9	TRBJ2-3	-	CASGPPGSDTQYF	TGTGCCAGCGGTCCTCCAGGGTCAGATACGCAGTATTTT
-	TRBV10-3	TRBJ1-5	-	CAISGALSNQPQHF	TGTGCCATCAGTGGGGCCTTAAGCAATCAGCCCCAGCATTTT
-	TRBV30	TRBJ2-3	TRBD1	CALGTVITDTQYF	TGTGCCTTAGGGACAGTGATCACAGATACGCAGTATTTT
-	TRBV7-2	TRBJ1-4	TRBD1	CASSLGTRDREGEKLFF	TGTGCCAGCAGCTTAGGAACCCGGGACAGGGAGGGTGAAAAACTGTTTTTT
-	TRBV11-2	TRBJ2-5	TRBD1	CASSLFSGTGYYQETQYF	TGTGCCAGCAGCTTATTCTCCGGGACAGGGTACTACCAAGAGACCCAGTACTTC
-	TRBV7-9	TRBJ1-1	-	CASSTSGQGSTEAFF	TGTGCCAGCAGCACTTCCGGGCAGGGGAGCACTGAAGCTTTCTTT
-	TRBV28	TRBJ1-4	TRBD1	CASSWHPGQGDEKLFF	TGTGCCAGCAGTTGGCACCCGGGACAGGGCGATGAAAAACTGTTTTTT
-	TRBV18	TRBJ2-1	TRBD2	CASSPPSLAGGPYNEQFF	TGTGCCAGCTCACCACCTTCCCTAGCGGGGGGACCCTACAATGAGCAGTTCTTC
-	TRBV6-5	TRBJ1-5	TRBD1	CASSYGTGGSQPQHF	TGTGCCAGCAGTTACGGGACAGGGGGGAGTCAGCCCCAGCATTTT
-	TRBV5-1	TRBJ2-3	TRBD2	CASRESSGGIRAYF	TGCGCCAGCAGGGAAAGTAGCGGGGGGATCCGGGCGTATTTT
-	TRBV7-2	TRBJ1-1	-	CASSYRGRNTEAFF	TGTGCCAGCAGCTATCGCGGGCGGAATACTGAAGCTTTCTTT
-	TRBV6-6	TRBJ1-1	-	CASSPGHEAFF	TGTGCCAGCAGTCCAGGACATGAAGCTTTCTTT
-	TRBV6-1	TRBJ1-1	-	CASTPGVTEAFF	TGTGCCAGCACCCCGGGGGTCACTGAAGCTTTCTTT
-	TRBV7-9	TRBJ2-5	TRBD1	CASSSPTGSAETQYF	TGTGCCAGCAGCTCCCCGACAGGGAGTGCCGAGACCCAGTACTTC
-	TRBV2	TRBJ1-5	TRBD1	CASRTGQGGNQPQHF	TGTGCCAGCAGGACTGGACAGGGTGGCAATCAGCCCCAGCATTTT
-	TRBV5-5	TRBJ2-2	TRBD1	CASSPGTGIAGELFF	TGTGCCAGCAGCCCCGGGACAGGGATTGCCGGGGAGCTGTTTTTT
-	TRBV14	TRBJ1-2	-	CASSLTIRAYYGYTF	TGTGCCAGCAGCCTAACTATCAGGGCCTACTATGGCTACACCTTC
-	TRBV14	TRBJ1-1	-	CASSQEVSGLGWVTEAFF	TGTGCCAGCAGCCAAGAGGTGTCAGGGTTGGGTTGGGTCACTGAAGCTTTCTTT
-	TRBV7-6	TRBJ2-1	-	CASSLLAMDEQFF	TGTGCCAGCAGCTTACTCGCTATGGATGAGCAGTTCTTC
-	TRBV7-8	TRBJ2-5	-	CASSWARGLETQYF	TGTGCCAGCAGCTGGGCGCGGGGGCTCGAGACCCAGTACTTC
-	TRBV15	TRBJ2-7	-	CATSRVATSTLEQYF	TGTGCCACCAGCAGAGTGGCGACTAGTACCCTCGAGCAGTACTTC
-	TRBV6-4	TRBJ2-2	TRBD2	CASSGQTSGGDTGELFF	TGTGCCAGCAGTGGACAAACTAGCGGGGGCGATACCGGGGAGCTGTTTTTT
-	TRBV28	TRBJ2-7	TRBD2	CASSSTSGGVGQYF	TGTGCCAGCAGTTCTACTAGCGGGGGGGTTGGGCAGTACTTC
-	TRBV4-3	TRBJ2-3	TRBD2	CASSQGFSGGADTQYF	TGCGCCAGCAGCCAAGGTTTTAGCGGGGGGGCAGATACGCAGTATTTT
-	TRBV18	TRBJ2-7	-	CASQPNRRHYPYEQYF	TGTGCCAGCCAACCCAACAGGCGACACTATCCCTACGAGCAGTACTTC
-	TRBV9	TRBJ1-1	-	CASSVAEGSTEAFF	TGTGCCAGCAGCGTAGCGGAGGGAAGCACTGAAGCTTTCTTT
-	TRBV30	TRBJ1-5	TRBD1	CAWSVAGGDQPQHF	TGTGCCTGGAGTGTGGCAGGGGGCGATCAGCCCCAGCATTTT
few	TRBV27	TRBJ2-7	TRBD2	CASSFSGGTYEQYF	TGTGCCAGCAGTTTTAGCGGGGGAACTTACGAGCAGTACTTC
-	TRBV14	TRBJ2-7	TRBD1	CASSQDVAQGAYEQYF	TGTGCCAGCAGCCAAGATGTGGCACAGGGGGCCTACGAGCAGTACTTC